These 23 T cell receptor beta chains share one sample of origin, sequenced in a study of cytomegalovirus exposure and HLA in healthy donors. This table comes from immunoSEQ multiplex PCR, and its TCRdb copy is limited to in-frame clones, with some not included. Of 50,000 to 65,000 clones listed, nearly 90% are singletons. Material: PBMCs. The receptors stem from a woman between 18 and 29 years old in good health and CMV-seronegative.

The J gene is TRBJ1-5, the V gene TRBV30; tentatively, D is TRBD1 (5 bases). In germline, CDR1 is GTSNPN, CDR2 SVGIG (reference sequence). This CDR3 has 12 residues. V lost 2 bases and J 6 bases, leaving 8 bases between the germline ends. CDR3 sequence reads: CAWSNQGQPQHF. The DNA of the CDR3 is TGTGCCTGGAGTAACCAGGGTCAGCCCCAGCATTTT.

The chain recombines TRBV6-5 with TRBJ2-7; 7 bases are shared with TRBD2. The CDR3 is 14 amino acids. CDR1 and CDR2 (germline): MNHEY, SVGAGI. V was clipped by 6 bases and J by 5 bases; unmatched bases: 10. DNA of the CDR3: TGTGCCAGCAGCCCCCTAGCGGCCCCCAACGAGCAGTACTTC. This codes for CASSPLAAPNEQYF.

This sequence joins TRBV6-5 and TRBJ1-5; D is uncertain. The CDR3 is 13 residues long. The germline gives CDR1 MNHEY, CDR2 SVGAGI. The V end lost 6 bases, the J end lost 9 bases, and 15 bases lay between the germline ends. The CDR3 protein is CASRDTGSGPQHF. Here the CDR3 DNA reads TGTGCCAGCAGAGACACTGGTTCCGGGCCCCAGCATTTT.

V gene TRBV7-2 combines with J gene TRBJ1-1; a weak D match, TRBD1 (5 bases). This CDR3 spans 15 amino acids. Germline assignment: CDR1 SGHTA and CDR2 FQGNSA. The V gene lost 5 bases and the J gene lost 0 bases, with 13 bases spanning the gap. CDR3 amino acids: CASSLYGAMNTEAFF. CDR3 nucleotide sequence: TGTGCCAGCAGCCTTTATGGGGCCATGAACACTGAAGCTTTCTTT.

On this clone itself: One end of the junction varies from germline; a read error may be responsible. This sequence joins TRBV9 and TRBJ1-1, with a weak D call TRBD1 (5 bases). Germline V gene sequence: CDR1 SGDLS, CDR2 YYNGEE. CDR3 size: 14 residues. CDR3 DNA: TGTGCCAGCAGCAGGACCCCAGGGAACGCTGAAGCTTTCTTT. Residues: CASSRTPGNAEAFF. Filled out from reference TRBV9 and TRBJ1-1, the complete variable domain reads DSGVTQTPKHLITATGQRVTLRCSPRSGDLSVYWYQQSLDQGLQFLIQYYNGEERAKGNILERFSAQQFPDLHSELNLSSLELGDSALYFCASSRTPGNAEAFFGQGTRLTVV.

The V call is TRBV30, the J call TRBJ2-1; no reliable D call. Germline V CDR1 and CDR2: GTSNPN, SVGIG (reference sequence). CDR3 length: 12 residues. Trimming stripped 2 bases from V and 9 bases from J, with 11 bases between. The DNA for the CDR3 is TGTGCCTGGAGTTTCACAGTGGCTGAGCAGTTCTTC. Amino acids: CAWSFTVAEQFF.

This chain joins TRBV5-6 and TRBJ1-1; TRBD1 aligns across 7 bases. The CDR3 runs to 15 residues. Trimming at V came to 4 bases and at J to 0 bases, leaving 6 bases not matched to a gene. Germline CDR1 SGHDT, CDR2 YYEEEE. CDR3: CASSMKTGMNTEAFF. CDR3 coding DNA: TGTGCCAGCAGCATGAAGACAGGGATGAACACTGAAGCTTTCTTT. The full variable domain, completed using reference TRBV5-6 and TRBJ1-1, is DAGVTQSPTHLIKTRGQQVTLRCSPKSGHDTVSWYQQALGQGPQFIFQYYEEEERQRGNFPDRFSGHQFPNYSSELNVNALLLGDSALYLCASSMKTGMNTEAFFGQGTRLTVV.

V usage is TRBV19 and J usage is TRBJ2-1, with 11 bases that match TRBD2. The CDR3 runs to 16 residues. The V gene's germline CDR1 is LNHDA and CDR2 SQIVND (reference sequence). The junction had 8 bases not matched to a gene; V was cut back by 7 bases and J by 3 bases. The CDR3 coding sequence is TGTGCCAGTACCCCTAGGCTAGCGGGAGGCTACAATGAGCAGTTCTTC. Translated: CASTPRLAGGYNEQFF.

This chain links TRBV10-3 with TRBJ1-6, with 7 bases fitting TRBD1. With 6 bases clipped from V and 8 bases from J, the junction kept 4 bases outside the gene matches. This CDR3 is 13 amino acids long. Looked up from germline, CDR1 is ENHRY and CDR2 is SYGVKD. The CDR3 DNA reads as TGTGCCATCAGGACAGGGACAGATTCACCCCTCCACTTT. It encodes CAIRTGTDSPLHF.

The chain has TRBV2 and TRBJ2-1; perhaps TRBD1 as D (6 bases). This CDR3 region has 13 residues. CDR1 and CDR2 from the germline V gene are SNHLY and FYNNEI. Trimming cost V 7 bases and J 6 bases, with 13 bases left between them. This chain's CDR3 is CASTGRGGNEQFF. The DNA of the CDR3 is TGTGCCAGCACGGGCAGGGGCGGCAATGAGCAGTTCTTC.

The chain uses TRBV15 and TRBJ2-2; TRBD2 is a possible D gene (6 bases). The V gene lost 0 bases and the J gene lost 4 bases, with 24 bases spanning the gap. CDR1 is LNHNV and CDR2 is YYDKDF in the germline V gene (reference sequence). CDR3 length: 20 residues. The CDR3 protein is CATSREGATIGSEVTGELFF. The CDR3 DNA reads TGTGCCACCAGCAGAGAAGGAGCGACCATCGGGAGTGAGGTCACCGGGGAGCTGTTTTTT.

The V call is TRBV28, the J call TRBJ1-2; TRBD1 matches at 9 bases. The CDR3 is 15 amino acids. V was clipped by 3 bases and J by 4 bases; unmatched bases: 6. Germline V gives CDR1 MDHEN, CDR2 SYDVKM. The CDR3 region has the DNA TGTGCCAGCAGTTTCCGGGACAGGGCACCCTATGGCTACACCTTC. The encoded protein is CASSFRDRAPYGYTF.

This clone has only one observation. The J gene is TRBJ2-2, the V gene TRBV4-2; tentative D call: TRBD1 (6 bases). Trimming shortened V by 4 bases and J by 4 bases, and 10 bases separated the two germline ends. This CDR3 has 14 residues. Looked up from germline, CDR1 is LGHNA and CDR2 is YNFKEQ. CDR3 bases: TGTGCCAGCAGCCGATCGGACAGCACCGGGGAGCTGTTTTTT. Amino acids: CASSRSDSTGELFF.

J is TRBJ2-2 and V is TRBV7-9; D may be TRBD2 (6 bases). The CDR3 is 16 amino acids. V shed 2 bases and J shed 6 bases, with 16 bases lying between them. Per germline, CDR1 SEHNR and CDR2 FQNEAQ (reference sequence). CDR3 residues: CASSLRGGYLAGELFF. The CDR3 bases are TGTGCCAGCAGCTTAAGAGGAGGGTACCTCGCCGGGGAGCTGTTTTTT.

The chain recombines TRBV19 with TRBJ2-1; 11 bases match TRBD2. The CDR3 covers 17 residues. Trimming cost V 3 bases and J 4 bases; bases outside gene matches: 8. The germline gives CDR1 LNHDA, CDR2 SQIVND (reference sequence). The CDR3 spells CASSIQPGTSGYNEQFF. In nucleotides, the CDR3 is TGTGCCAGTAGTATCCAACCCGGGACTAGCGGATACAATGAGCAGTTCTTC. The full variable domain, in which reference TRBV19 and TRBJ2-1 provide the parts outside the CDR3, is DGGITQSPKYLFRKEGQNVTLSCEQNLNHDAMYWYRQDPGQGLRLIYYSQIVNDFQKGDIAEGYSVSREKKESFPLTVTSAQKNPTAFYLCASSIQPGTSGYNEQFFGPGTRLTVL.

The CDR3 sequence: CASRRQGGDGYTF. CDR3 bases: TGTGCCAGCAGGAGACAGGGGGGGGATGGCTACACCTTC. The V gene is TRBV27, the J gene TRBJ1-2; 9 bases agree with TRBD1. The CDR3 length is 13 residues. Germline-derived CDR1 and CDR2 are MNHEY and SMNVEV (reference sequence). V lost 6 bases to trimming and J lost 6 bases; unmatched junction nucleotides: 5.

The chain links TRBV7-2 to TRBJ1-2; TRBD1 might be the D (5 bases). The CDR3 spans 15 residues. Germline values: CDR1 SGHTA, CDR2 FQGNSA. V was cut by 7 bases and J by 5 bases, with 20 bases left in between. In DNA form, the CDR3 reads TGTGCCAGCACCCCGGGGGAGGGCCTCTCTTATGGCTACACCTTC. This codes for CASTPGEGLSYGYTF. Filled out from reference TRBV7-2 and TRBJ1-2, the complete variable domain reads GAGVSQSPSNKVTEKGKDVELRCDPISGHTALYWYRQSLGQGLEFLIYFQGNSAPDKSGLPSDRFSAERTGGSVSTLTIQRTQQEDSAVYLCASTPGEGLSYGYTFGSGTRLTVV.

The chain is built from TRBV11-2 and TRBJ2-7, with D possibly TRBD2 on 7 matching bases. The V gene's germline CDR1 is SGHAT and CDR2 FQNNGV. The V end was cut by 3 bases, the J end by 3 bases, with 12 bases between. CDR3 length: 14 amino acids. Here the CDR3 reads CASSFGGTSYEQYF. CDR3 nucleotide sequence: TGTGCCAGCAGCTTCGGGGGGACAAGCTACGAGCAGTACTTC.

The V gene is TRBV30, the J gene TRBJ1-3; TRBD1 agrees at 10 bases. V lost 3 bases and J lost 1; bases outside the gene matches: 6. This CDR3 comprises 16 residues. CDR1 GTSNPN and CDR2 SVGIG come from the germline V gene (reference sequence). The CDR3 sequence is CAWRSGQGKSGNTIYF. In DNA form, the CDR3 reads TGTGCCTGGAGATCGGGACAGGGGAAATCTGGAAACACCATATATTTT.

The chain links TRBV6-1 to TRBJ1-3, with D hard to call. V lost 10 bases to trimming and J lost 2 bases, with 12 bases between them. From germline, CDR1 is MNHNS and CDR2 SASEGT. The CDR3 runs 13 residues. CDR3 DNA: TGTGCCATGGGAGTGGAAACTGGAAACACCATATATTTT. This codes for CAMGVETGNTIYF.

This clone occurred a few times. The chain combines TRBV19 with TRBJ1-1; a possible D gene is TRBD1 (6 bases). The germline V and J ends were trimmed by 1 base and 11 bases, with 14 bases remaining between them. CDR3 length equals 13 residues. CDR1 is LNHDA and CDR2 is SQIVND in the germline V gene (reference sequence). CDR3 coding DNA: TGTGCCAGTAGTATAGCCCGACAGGCGGCGGCTTTCTTT. This sequence encodes CASSIARQAAAFF.

Regarding this clone: A much larger clone lies a single base off, so this may be a read error. The chain is built from TRBV6-5 and TRBJ1-2; 9 positions match TRBD1. V lost 4 bases and J lost 4; bases outside the gene matches: 7. Germline V lookup: CDR1 MNHEY, CDR2 SVGAGI. CDR3 length: 15 amino acids. CDR3 sequence (DNA): TGTGCCAGCAGTTTCACAGGGGGCCCTGTCTATGGCTACACCTTC. Protein: CASSFTGGPVYGYTF.

The chain is built from TRBV27 and TRBJ1-2, with 12 bases fitting TRBD1. Germline V CDR1 and CDR2: MNHEY, SMNVEV (reference sequence). The CDR3 extends over 15 amino acids. J was trimmed by 6 bases and V by 5 bases; bases with no gene match: 7. The chain's CDR3 is CASSPGTGGAHGYTF. CDR3 in DNA: TGTGCCAGCAGTCCCGGGACAGGGGGCGCGCATGGCTACACCTTC.